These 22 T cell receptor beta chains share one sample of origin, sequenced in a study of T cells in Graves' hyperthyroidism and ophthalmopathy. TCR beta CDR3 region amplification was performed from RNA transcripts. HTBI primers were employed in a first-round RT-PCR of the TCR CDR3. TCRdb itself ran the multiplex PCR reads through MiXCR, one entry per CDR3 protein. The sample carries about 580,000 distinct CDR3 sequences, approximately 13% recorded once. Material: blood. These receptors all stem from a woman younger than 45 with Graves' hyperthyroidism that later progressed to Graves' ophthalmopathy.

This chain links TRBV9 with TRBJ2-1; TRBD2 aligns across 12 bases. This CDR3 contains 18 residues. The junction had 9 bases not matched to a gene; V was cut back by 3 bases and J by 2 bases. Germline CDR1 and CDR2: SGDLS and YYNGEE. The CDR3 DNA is TGTGCCAGCAGCGGCCGACTAGCGGGAGTTATCGCCTACAATGAGCAGTTCTTC. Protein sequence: CASSGRLAGVIAYNEQFF.

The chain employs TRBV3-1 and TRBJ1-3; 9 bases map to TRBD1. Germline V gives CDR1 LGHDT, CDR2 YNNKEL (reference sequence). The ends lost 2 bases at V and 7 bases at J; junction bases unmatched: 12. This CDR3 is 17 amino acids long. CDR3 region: CASSQSVGTGSGNTIYF. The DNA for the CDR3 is TGTGCCAGCAGCCAAAGCGTTGGGACAGGGTCAGGGAACACCATATATTTT.

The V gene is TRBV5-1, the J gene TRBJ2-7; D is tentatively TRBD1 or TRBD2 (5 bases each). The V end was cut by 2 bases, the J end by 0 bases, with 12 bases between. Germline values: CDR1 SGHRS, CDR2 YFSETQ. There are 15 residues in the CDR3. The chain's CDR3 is CASSLVRGDSYEQYF. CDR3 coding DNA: TGCGCCAGCAGCTTAGTACGAGGGGACTCCTACGAGCAGTACTTC.

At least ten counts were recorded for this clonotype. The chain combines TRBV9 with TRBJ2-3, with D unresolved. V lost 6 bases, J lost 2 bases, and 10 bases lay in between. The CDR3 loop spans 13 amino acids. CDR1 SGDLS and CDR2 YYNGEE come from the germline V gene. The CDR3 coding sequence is TGTGCCAGCAACCCCCGAGCCACAGATACGCAGTATTTT. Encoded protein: CASNPRATDTQYF.

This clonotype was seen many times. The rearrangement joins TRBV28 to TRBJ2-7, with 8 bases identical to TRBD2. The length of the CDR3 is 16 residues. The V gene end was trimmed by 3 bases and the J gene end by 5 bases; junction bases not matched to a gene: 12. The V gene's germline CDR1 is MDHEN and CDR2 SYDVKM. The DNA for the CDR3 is TGTGCCAGCAGTTTCCCTCCTTCGGGAGGGCTTGACGAGCAGTACTTC. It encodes CASSFPPSGGLDEQYF.

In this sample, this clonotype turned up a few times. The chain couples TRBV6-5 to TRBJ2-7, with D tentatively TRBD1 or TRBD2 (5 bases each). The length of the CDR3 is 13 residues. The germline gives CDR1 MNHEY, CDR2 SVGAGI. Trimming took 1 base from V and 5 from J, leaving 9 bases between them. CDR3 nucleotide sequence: TGTGCCAGCAGTTACTTGGGGACCAACGAGCAGTACTTC. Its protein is CASSYLGTNEQYF.

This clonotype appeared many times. The CDR3: CASSLSSSPLHF. CDR3 nucleotide sequence: TGTGCCAGCAGTTTATCGAGTTCACCCCTCCACTTT. The V and J genes are TRBV27 and TRBJ1-6; D gene ambiguous. The germline V and J ends were trimmed by 0 bases and 9 bases, with 3 bases remaining between them. CDR1 is MNHEY and CDR2 is SMNVEV in the germline V gene (reference sequence). CDR3 length equals 12 residues.

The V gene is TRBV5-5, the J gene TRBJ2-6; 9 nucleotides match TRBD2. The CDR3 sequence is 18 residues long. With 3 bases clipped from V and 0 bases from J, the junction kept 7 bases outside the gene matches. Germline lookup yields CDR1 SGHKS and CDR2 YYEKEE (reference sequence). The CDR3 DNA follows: TGTGCCAGCAGCTCCGCGGGGGGGGACTACTCTGGGGCCAACGTCCTGACTTTC. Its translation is CASSSAGGDYSGANVLTF. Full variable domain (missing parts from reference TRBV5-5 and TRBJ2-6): DAGVTQSPTHLIKTRGQQVTLRCSPISGHKSVSWYQQVLGQGPQFIFQYYEKEERGRGNFPDRFSARQFPNYSSELNVNALLLGDSALYLCASSSAGGDYSGANVLTFGAGSRLTVL.

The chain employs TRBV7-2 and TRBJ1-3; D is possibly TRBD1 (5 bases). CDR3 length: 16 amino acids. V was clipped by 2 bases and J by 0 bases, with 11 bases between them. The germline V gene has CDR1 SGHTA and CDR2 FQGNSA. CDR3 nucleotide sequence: TGTGCCAGCAGCTTATGGGGGGACTCCTCTGGAAACACCATATATTTT. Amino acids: CASSLWGDSSGNTIYF.

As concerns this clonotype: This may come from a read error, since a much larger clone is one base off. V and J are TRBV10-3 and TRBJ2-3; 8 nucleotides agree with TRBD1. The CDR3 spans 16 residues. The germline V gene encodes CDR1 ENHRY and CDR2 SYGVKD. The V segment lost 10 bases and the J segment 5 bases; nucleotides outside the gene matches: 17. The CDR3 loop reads CATSVTAGQGRDTQYF. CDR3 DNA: TGTGCCACGTCCGTGACGGCTGGACAGGGTAGAGATACGCAGTATTTT.

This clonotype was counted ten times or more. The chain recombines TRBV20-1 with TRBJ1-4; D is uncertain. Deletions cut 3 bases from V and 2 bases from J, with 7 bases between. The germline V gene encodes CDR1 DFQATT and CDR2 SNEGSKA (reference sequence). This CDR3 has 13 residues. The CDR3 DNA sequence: TGCAGTGCTAGGTGGCAGACTAATGAAAAACTGTTTTTT. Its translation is CSARWQTNEKLFF.

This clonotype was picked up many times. CDR3 nucleotide sequence: TGTGCCAGCAGTTTATCCATGGGAAAGACTGAAGCTTTCTTT. Encoded protein: CASSLSMGKTEAFF. The chain recombines TRBV12-3 or TRBV12-4 with TRBJ1-1; D unclear. This CDR3 region has 14 residues. Trimming shortened V by 2 bases and J by 5 bases, and 12 bases separated the two germline ends.

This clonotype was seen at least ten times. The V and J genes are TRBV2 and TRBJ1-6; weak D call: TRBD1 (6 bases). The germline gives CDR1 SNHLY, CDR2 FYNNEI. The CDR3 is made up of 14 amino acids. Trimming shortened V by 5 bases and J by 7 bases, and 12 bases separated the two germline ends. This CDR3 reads CASSSRQGNSPLHF. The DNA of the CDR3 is TGTGCCAGCAGTAGTCGGCAGGGGAATTCACCCCTCCACTTT. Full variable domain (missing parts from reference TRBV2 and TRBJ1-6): EPEVTQTPSHQVTQMGQEVILRCVPISNHLYFYWYRQILGQKVEFLVSFYNNEISEKSEIFDDQFSVERPDGSNFTLKIRSTKLEDSAMYFCASSSRQGNSPLHFGNGTRLTVT.

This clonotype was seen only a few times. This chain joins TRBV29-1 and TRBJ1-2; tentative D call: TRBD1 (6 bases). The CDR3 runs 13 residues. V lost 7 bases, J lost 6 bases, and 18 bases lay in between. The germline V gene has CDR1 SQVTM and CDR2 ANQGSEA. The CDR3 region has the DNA TGCAGCGCCGGACAGCCTACCATCGATGGCTACACCTTC. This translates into CSAGQPTIDGYTF.

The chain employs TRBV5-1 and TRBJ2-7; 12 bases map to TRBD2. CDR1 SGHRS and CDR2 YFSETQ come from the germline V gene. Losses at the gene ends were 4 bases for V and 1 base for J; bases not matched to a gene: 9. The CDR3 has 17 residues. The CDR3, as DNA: TGCGCCAGCAGCGAGGGACTAGCGGGCTTACCGTCCTACGAGCAGTACTTC. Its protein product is CASSEGLAGLPSYEQYF.

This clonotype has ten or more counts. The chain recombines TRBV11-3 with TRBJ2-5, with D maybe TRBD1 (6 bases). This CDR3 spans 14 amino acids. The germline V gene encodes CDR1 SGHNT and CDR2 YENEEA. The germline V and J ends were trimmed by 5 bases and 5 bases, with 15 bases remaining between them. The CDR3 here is CASSQGRTRETQYF. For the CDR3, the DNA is TGTGCCAGCAGCCAGGGGCGAACGCGTGAGACCCAGTACTTC.

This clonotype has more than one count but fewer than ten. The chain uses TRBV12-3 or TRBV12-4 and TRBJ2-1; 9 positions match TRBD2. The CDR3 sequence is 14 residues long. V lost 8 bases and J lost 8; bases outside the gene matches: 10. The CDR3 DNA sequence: TGTGCCAGCGACCGGGCTAGCGGGAACGATGAGCAGTTCTTC. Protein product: CASDRASGNDEQFF.

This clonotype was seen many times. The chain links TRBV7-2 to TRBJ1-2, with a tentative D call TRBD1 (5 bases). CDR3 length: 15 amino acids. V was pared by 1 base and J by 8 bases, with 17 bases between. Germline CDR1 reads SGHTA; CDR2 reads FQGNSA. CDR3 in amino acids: CASSLDAGHPKGYTF. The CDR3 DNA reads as TGTGCCAGCAGCTTAGATGCCGGACACCCAAAAGGCTACACCTTC.

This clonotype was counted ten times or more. The CDR3 DNA sequence: TGTGCCAGCAGTGGAGGGACGGAATTATATGGCTACACCTTC. This gives the protein CASSGGTELYGYTF. The chain links TRBV2 to TRBJ1-2, with a possible D match to TRBD1 (5 bases). Germline V gene lookup returns CDR1 SNHLY and CDR2 FYNNEI. The length of the CDR3 is 14 residues. Trimming cost V 4 bases and J 5 bases, with 14 bases left between them. Complete variable domain (other parts from reference TRBV2 and TRBJ1-2): EPEVTQTPSHQVTQMGQEVILRCVPISNHLYFYWYRQILGQKVEFLVSFYNNEISEKSEIFDDQFSVERPDGSNFTLKIRSTKLEDSAMYFCASSGGTELYGYTFGSGTRLTVV.

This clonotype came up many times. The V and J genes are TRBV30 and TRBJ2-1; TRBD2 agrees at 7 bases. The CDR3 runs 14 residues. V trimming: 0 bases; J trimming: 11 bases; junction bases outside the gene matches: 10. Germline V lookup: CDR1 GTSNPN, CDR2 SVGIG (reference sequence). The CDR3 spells CAWSVLPSGQKQFF. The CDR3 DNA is TGTGCCTGGAGTGTACTCCCTAGCGGTCAAAAGCAGTTCTTC.

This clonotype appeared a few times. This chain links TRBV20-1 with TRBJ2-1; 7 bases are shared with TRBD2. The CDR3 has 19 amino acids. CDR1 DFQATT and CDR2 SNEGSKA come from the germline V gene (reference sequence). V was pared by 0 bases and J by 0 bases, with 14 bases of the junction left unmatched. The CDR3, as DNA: TGCAGTGCTAGAGATCCCCTTGCTAGCGGACCGAGCTCCTACAATGAGCAGTTCTTC. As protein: CSARDPLASGPSSYNEQFF.

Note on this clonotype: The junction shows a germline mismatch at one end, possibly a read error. The CDR3 loop is CASSLGGPSGRIITGERFF. CDR3 DNA sequence: TGTGCCAGCAGCTTAGGTGGGCCTAGCGGGAGAATCATCACCGGGGAGCGGTTTTTT. The genes are TRBV7-9 and TRBJ2-2; TRBD2 agrees at 10 bases. The CDR3 has 19 amino acids. Germline CDR1 is SEHNR and CDR2 is FQNEAQ (reference sequence).